Following are 10 T cell receptor beta chains from one sample sequenced in a study of blood T cell repertoires in COVID-19. Measured with immunoSEQ multiplex PCR; TCRdb has only the in-frame clones, and not every one. This sample carries about 60,000 clones, around 90% of them seen once, and the ten largest clones take less than 5.5%. Sequencing was carried out using peripheral blood. Every receptor here comes from a human donor in a cohort sampled during active COVID-19.

This clone was found once. J is TRBJ2-7 and V is TRBV9; 7 bases fit TRBD2. V lost 1 base and J lost 0; bases outside the gene matches: 4. The CDR3 loop spans 15 amino acids. CDR1 and CDR2 (germline): SGDLS, YYNGEE. The CDR3 nucleotides read TGTGCCAGCAGCGTAAGCGGGGCTAGCTCCTACGAGCAGTACTTC. Protein: CASSVSGASSYEQYF.

The chain carries TRBV5-6 and TRBJ2-7, with 15 bases that match TRBD2. The V gene's germline CDR1 is SGHDT and CDR2 YYEEEE. The CDR3 has 16 residues. The V gene end was trimmed by 4 bases and the J gene end by 3 bases; junction bases not matched to a gene: 5. The chain's CDR3 is CASSGTSGGKNYEQYF. The CDR3 region has the DNA TGTGCCAGCAGCGGGACTAGCGGGGGGAAAAACTACGAGCAGTACTTC.

This sequence joins TRBV3-1 (or the pseudogene TRBV3-2) and TRBJ2-7; the D gene is possibly TRBD1 (5 bases). The germline V gene encodes CDR1 LGHDT and CDR2 YNNKEL (reference sequence). The CDR3 loop spans 15 amino acids. V dropped 1 base and J dropped 2 bases, with 12 bases sitting between them. CDR3 loop: CASSQAPQGTYEQYF. In DNA, the CDR3 is TGTGCCAGCAGCCAAGCCCCCCAGGGCACCTACGAGCAGTACTTC.

The gene calls are TRBV7-2 and TRBJ2-7; D might be TRBD2 (6 bases). V was cut by 4 bases and J by 4 bases, with 14 bases left in between. Per the germline V gene, CDR1 is SGHTA and CDR2 is FQGNSA. The CDR3 loop spans 14 amino acids. The chain's CDR3 is CASSSPARGYEQYF. CDR3 coding DNA: TGTGCCAGCAGCTCCCCAGCCCGGGGGTACGAGCAGTACTTC. Looking up the rest from reference TRBV7-2 and TRBJ2-7 gives the full variable domain: GAGVSQSPSNKVTEKGKDVELRCDPISGHTALYWYRQSLGQGLEFLIYFQGNSAPDKSGLPSDRFSAERTGGSVSTLTIQRTQQEDSAVYLCASSSPARGYEQYFGPGTRLTVT.

V is TRBV2 and J is TRBJ2-1, with D possibly matching TRBD2 (5 bases). Germline V gene data show CDR1 as SNHLY and CDR2 as FYNNEI. The V end was cut by 7 bases, the J end by 5 bases, with 12 bases between. CDR3 length: 13 amino acids. The CDR3 sequence: CASTSGRNNEQFF. The CDR3 region has the DNA TGTGCCAGCACAAGCGGAAGAAACAATGAGCAGTTCTTC.

The chain carries TRBV6-5 and TRBJ1-2; 7 bases agree with TRBD1. The germline V gene encodes CDR1 MNHEY and CDR2 SVGAGI. CDR3 length equals 14 residues. Unmatched junction bases numbered 10, after V lost 10 bases and J lost 2 bases. The CDR3 nucleotides read TGTGCCACAGGGGGGTTAACAGGGAACTATGGCTACACCTTC. It yields the protein CATGGLTGNYGYTF.

This clone is a singleton in its sample. This sequence joins TRBV5-6 and TRBJ2-1, with 8 bases that match TRBD2. Trimming cost V 4 bases and J 6 bases; bases outside gene matches: 12. Germline lookup yields CDR1 SGHDT and CDR2 YYEEEE. The CDR3 extends over 16 amino acids. This chain's CDR3 is CASSRGQAGTSNEQFF. CDR3 sequence (DNA): TGTGCCAGCAGCAGAGGGCAAGCCGGGACTAGCAATGAGCAGTTCTTC.

The V gene is TRBV6-5, the J gene TRBJ2-7, with 10 nucleotides matching TRBD2. This CDR3 is built from 13 residues. Germline values: CDR1 MNHEY, CDR2 SVGAGI. With V trimmed by 11 bases and J by 7 bases, 11 bases remained unmatched. The CDR3 region has the DNA TGTGCCGTACGGACTAGCGGAGGACAGGAGCAGTACTTC. Protein: CAVRTSGGQEQYF.

This clone was observed a single time. The V gene is TRBV29-1, the J gene TRBJ1-1, with D uncertain. Per germline, CDR1 SQVTM and CDR2 ANQGSEA. V was cut by 7 bases and J by 0 bases, with 6 bases left in between. The CDR3 consists of 11 residues. CDR3 loop: CSASVNTEAFF. In DNA form, the CDR3 reads TGCAGCGCATCGGTGAACACTGAAGCTTTCTTT.

The rearrangement joins TRBV27 to TRBJ2-7, with D unclear. In germline, CDR1 is MNHEY, CDR2 SMNVEV (reference sequence). This CDR3 comprises 15 residues. The V and J ends lost 0 bases and 2 bases respectively, with 11 bases between them. This chain's CDR3 is CASSLSESFPYEQYF. The CDR3 region has the DNA TGTGCCAGCAGTTTATCTGAGTCCTTTCCCTACGAGCAGTACTTC.